The clone carrying this T cell receptor beta chain appeared many times. The antigen remains undetermined. TCRdb called the 5' RACE reads again in MiXCR, with one record for every CDR3 protein. The table has fewer than 350,000 distinct CDR3 sequences, over 11% seen once. The data were taken from a study of T-cell memory formation after mild COVID-19. With 2 bases removed from V and 2 bases from J, the gap between germline ends came to 6 bases. This CDR3 has 13 amino acids. The study's findings and limits: Clones which contracted sat mainly in CM and EM if CD4+, and in EMRA if CD8+. What remained unconfirmed was the SARS-CoV-2 specificity of second-wave clones peaking on day 37.

The source is a young man who had mild COVID-19 (a few samples of this study predate the infection). Cell type and time point are not known. This chain connects TRBV12-3 or TRBV12-4 to TRBJ2-5; D not resolved. Material: PBMCs or a T cell subset sorted from them (not recorded which). CDR3 amino acids: CASSLLLQETQYF. The CDR3 nucleotides are TGTGCCAGCAGTTTACTGCTACAAGAGACCCAGTACTTC.